These T cell receptor beta chains were read from a single sample in a study of cytomegalovirus exposure and HLA in healthy donors. The protocol was immunoSEQ multiplex PCR, while the TCRdb copy is restricted to in-frame clones and leaves out a portion. There are some 190,000 clones in the sample; 70% to 85% occur only once, and over 1.1% lies in the top ten. The specimen was PBMCs. Receptors were obtained from a man between 18 and 35 years old in good health and CMV-seronegative. Each CDR3 is given with its conserved first and last residue. The D gene is left open where the match is weak. Expanded clones get a size class; other rows say once, few or many, or leave the size out.

>once|NA|TRBV13|TRBJ1-3
TGTGCCAGCAGCCCGGGGGGGGGTAATGGAAACACCATATATTTT
CASSPGGGNGNTIYF
>NA|TRBD2|TRBV11-3|TRBJ2-7
TGTGCCAGCAGCTTTACTAGCGGGAGATCTTACGAGCAGTACTTC
CASSFTSGRSYEQYF
>once|TRBD1|TRBV5-1|TRBJ1-2
TGCGCCAGCAGCTCCCAAGGAGGGGGCAACTATGGCTACACCTTC
CASSSQGGGNYGYTF
>few|TRBD1|TRBV9|TRBJ1-1
TGTGCCAGCAGCGCAGCTAGGACAGGGGGGACTGAAGCTTTCTTT
CASSAARTGGTEAFF
>NA|NA|TRBV19|TRBJ2-3
TGTGCCAGTAGTATCACAGGGCCAGATACGCAGTATTTT
CASSITGPDTQYF
>NA|TRBD1|TRBV6-1|TRBJ1-1
TGTGCCAGCAGATCAACGGGACAGGGCATTGAAGCTTTCTTT
CASRSTGQGIEAFF
>once|NA|TRBV6-1|TRBJ1-3
TGTGCCATTACGGGACAAGCTGGAAACACCATATATTTT
CAITGQAGNTIYF
>NA|NA|TRBV6-5|TRBJ1-4
TGTGCCAGCAGTTACTCAGGGCGGGCTAATGAAAAACTGTTTTTT
CASSYSGRANEKLFF
>NA|TRBD2|TRBV2|TRBJ2-7
TGTGCCAGCAGCCTCACTAGCGGGAGGGCCTACGAGCAGTACTTC
CASSLTSGRAYEQYF
>NA|NA|TRBV7-9|TRBJ1-2
TGTGCCAGCAGCTTTGAGGGTAGCTATGGCTACACCTTC
CASSFEGSYGYTF
>NA|TRBD2|TRBV9|TRBJ2-1
TGTGCCAGCAGCGTCCTCCTAGCGGGAACGAATGAGCAGTTCTTC
CASSVLLAGTNEQFF
>NA|NA|TRBV30|TRBJ1-2
TGTGCCTGGAGTGTATACGCAGGGGTCTATGGCTACACCTTC
CAWSVYAGVYGYTF
>NA|NA|TRBV6-6|TRBJ1-2
TGTGCCAGCACCCTGGCCGGCGGCTCTGGCTACACCTTC
CASTLAGGSGYTF
>NA|TRBD1|TRBV19|TRBJ1-2
TGTGCCAGTACCCGGGACAGGGAAGGAAACTATGGCTACACCTTC
CASTRDREGNYGYTF
>few|TRBD1|TRBV7-9|TRBJ1-2
TGTGCCAGCAGCAAGGGACAGGTCTATGGCTACACCTTC
CASSKGQVYGYTF
>NA|NA|TRBV5-8|TRBJ1-2
TGTGCCAGCAGCTTGGTAGCAGCCGACTATGGCTACACCTTC
CASSLVAADYGYTF
>NA|NA|TRBV7-9|TRBJ1-4
TGTGCCAGCACGTCTCAGGGTGACTGGGAAAAACTGTTTTTT
CASTSQGDWEKLFF
>few|NA|TRBV11-1|TRBJ2-3
TGTGCCAGCAGCGCCAGGCGCACAGATACGCAGTATTTT
CASSARRTDTQYF
>NA|NA|TRBV6-5|TRBJ1-6
TGTGCCAGCAGTTACTCCTCAGGAAATTCACCCCTCCACTTT
CASSYSSGNSPLHF
>NA|TRBD1|TRBV6-6|TRBJ2-3
TGTGCCAGCAGTAGGGGACAGGTGGACACAGATACGCAGTATTTT
CASSRGQVDTDTQYF
>NA|TRBD2|TRBV11-3|TRBJ2-3
TGTGCCAGCAGCCCGAACAAGCGGGAGTGGTTTAGCACAGATACGCAGTATTTT
CASSPNKREWFSTDTQYF
>few|NA|TRBV19|TRBJ1-2
TGTGCCAGTAACAGGGCTTCTAACTATGGCTACACCTTC
CASNRASNYGYTF
>NA|NA|TRBV10-3|TRBJ1-4
TGTGCCATCAGGGAGGGGGGGAAAAGTGAAAAACTGTTTTTT
CAIREGGKSEKLFF
>NA|TRBD2|TRBV19|TRBJ2-2
TGTGCCAGTAGTATAAGGCTAGCGGGAAGGGTCGGGGAGCTGTTTTTT
CASSIRLAGRVGELFF
>NA|NA|TRBV2|TRBJ2-3
TGTGCCAGCAGTGAGACGGGACACGTGGTTAGCACAGATACGCAGTATTTT
CASSETGHVVSTDTQYF
>NA|NA|TRBV7-9|TRBJ2-6
TGTGCCAGCAGCTTATATTCCTCTGGGGCCAACGTCCTGACTTTC
CASSLYSSGANVLTF
>NA|TRBD1|TRBV19|TRBJ1-5
TGTGCCAGTAGTGACAGGGGGAATCAGCCCCAGCATTTT
CASSDRGNQPQHF
>NA|TRBD1|TRBV6-5|TRBJ1-1
TGTGCCAGCAGAAGGGACAGGGGTCTCACTGAAGCTTTCTTT
CASRRDRGLTEAFF
>NA|TRBD2|TRBV12-5|TRBJ2-2
TGTGCTAGTGTCGCGGGGGTTGCCGGGGAGCTGTTTTTT
CASVAGVAGELFF
>NA|NA|TRBV27|TRBJ2-3
TGTGCCAGCAGACCCACAGGCGGCGCACTCCGCACAGATACGCAGTATTTT
CASRPTGGALRTDTQYF
>once|TRBD1|TRBV7-2|TRBJ1-1
TGTGCCAGCAGCTTATGGACAGGGGCTACTGAAGCTTTCTTT
CASSLWTGATEAFF
>NA|TRBD1|TRBV9|TRBJ1-6
TGTGCCAGCAGCGTAGAAGGGGGCCATTCACCCCTCCACTTT
CASSVEGGHSPLHF